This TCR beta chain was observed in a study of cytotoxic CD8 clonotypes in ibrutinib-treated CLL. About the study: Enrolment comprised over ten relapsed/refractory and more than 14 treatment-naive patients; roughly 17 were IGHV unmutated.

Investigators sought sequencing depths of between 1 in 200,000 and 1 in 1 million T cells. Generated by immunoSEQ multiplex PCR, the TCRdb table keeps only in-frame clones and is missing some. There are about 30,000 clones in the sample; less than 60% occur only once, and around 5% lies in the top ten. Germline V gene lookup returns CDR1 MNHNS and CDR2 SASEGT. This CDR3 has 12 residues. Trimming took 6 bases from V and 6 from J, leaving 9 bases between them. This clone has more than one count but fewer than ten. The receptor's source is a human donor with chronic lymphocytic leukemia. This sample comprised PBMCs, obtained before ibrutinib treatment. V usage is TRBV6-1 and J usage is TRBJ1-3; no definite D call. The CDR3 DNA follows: TGTGCCAGCAGCGTGCCGTTAAACACCATATATTTT. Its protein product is CASSVPLNTIYF.